A selection of T cell receptor beta chains follows, all from one sample in a study of glioma-infiltrating T cells. TCRdb fed the multiplex PCR reads into MiXCR, producing one record per CDR3 protein. The sample lists around 390,000 distinct CDR3 sequences; 41% were seen once. Sequencing used glioma tissue, nonneoplastic brain tissue, or PBMCs (not recorded which). The receptor source for this set is a human donor with low-grade glioma or glioblastoma, undergoing nonglioma brain surgery, or in good health (not recorded which). CDR3s include the opening cysteine and the closing phenylalanine or tryptophan. D genes are given only for firm matches. Some rows mark clone size as missing; the rest say once, few, many or name a class of expanded clone.

J gene: TRBJ1-2; clone size: few; D gene: TRBD1; V gene: TRBV28; CDR3 protein: CASRPDRAPNYGYTF; CDR3 DNA: TGTGCCAGCAGGCCCGACAGGGCCCCTAACTATGGCTACACCTTC
J gene: TRBJ1-5; clone size: -; D gene: -; V gene: TRBV7-9; CDR3 protein: CASSPSGPDGRGPQHF; CDR3 DNA: TGTGCCAGCAGCCCAAGTGGACCCGACGGTCGGGGGCCCCAGCATTTT
J gene: TRBJ2-1; clone size: few; D gene: -; V gene: TRBV4-2; CDR3 protein: CASSSGAGSREQFF; CDR3 DNA: TGTGCCAGCAGCTCCGGGGCGGGATCCCGCGAGCAGTTCTTC
J gene: TRBJ2-7; clone size: -; D gene: TRBD1; V gene: TRBV6-2/TRBV6-3; CDR3 protein: CASSRTGRPYEQYF; CDR3 DNA: TGTGCCAGCAGCAGGACAGGGAGGCCCTACGAGCAGTACTTC
J gene: TRBJ1-2; clone size: -; D gene: -; V gene: TRBV27; CDR3 protein: CASSVHKTNYGYTF; CDR3 DNA: TGTGCCAGCAGCGTACACAAAACTAACTATGGCTACACCTTC
J gene: TRBJ1-1; clone size: many; D gene: -; V gene: TRBV6-1; CDR3 protein: CASNQGRYTEAFF; CDR3 DNA: TGTGCCAGCAACCAGGGGAGGTACACTGAAGCTTTCTTT
J gene: TRBJ2-3; clone size: few; D gene: -; V gene: TRBV25-1; CDR3 protein: CASSENEFPSTDTQYF; CDR3 DNA: TGTGCCAGCAGTGAAAATGAATTCCCTAGCACAGATACGCAGTATTTT
J gene: TRBJ1-1; clone size: -; D gene: -; V gene: TRBV5-1; CDR3 protein: CASSLSEDTEAFF; CDR3 DNA: TGCGCCAGCAGCCTTTCTGAGGACACTGAAGCTTTCTTT
J gene: TRBJ2-3; clone size: -; D gene: TRBD2; V gene: TRBV7-2; CDR3 protein: CASSPWAGDHTQYF; CDR3 DNA: TGTGCCAGCAGCCCTTGGGCGGGAGATCATACGCAGTATTTT
J gene: TRBJ2-7; clone size: -; D gene: -; V gene: TRBV12-3/TRBV12-4; CDR3 protein: CASSQAPPGAHYEQYF; CDR3 DNA: TGTGCCAGCAGTCAGGCCCCCCCAGGGGCCCACTACGAGCAGTACTTC
J gene: TRBJ2-1; clone size: many; D gene: -; V gene: TRBV20-1; CDR3 protein: CSAQPRAPSYNEQFF; CDR3 DNA: TGCAGTGCTCAACCTCGAGCGCCCTCCTACAATGAGCAGTTCTTC
J gene: TRBJ1-1; clone size: -; D gene: -; V gene: TRBV12-3/TRBV12-4; CDR3 protein: CASSSFPRNTEAFF; CDR3 DNA: TGTGCCAGCAGTTCCTTCCCTAGGAACACTGAAGCTTTCTTT
J gene: TRBJ2-1; clone size: -; D gene: -; V gene: TRBV4-2; CDR3 protein: CASSREAASFYNEQFF; CDR3 DNA: TGTGCCAGCAGCCGTGAGGCAGCCAGCTTCTACAATGAGCAGTTCTTC
J gene: TRBJ2-1; clone size: few; D gene: TRBD2; V gene: TRBV4-1; CDR3 protein: CASSQATSPYNEQFF; CDR3 DNA: TGTGCCAGCAGCCAAGCGACTAGCCCCTACAATGAGCAGTTCTTC
J gene: TRBJ2-7; clone size: -; D gene: -; V gene: TRBV20-1; CDR3 protein: CSALLVRTYEQYF; CDR3 DNA: TGCAGTGCCCTTTTGGTGAGGACCTACGAGCAGTACTTC
J gene: TRBJ2-3; clone size: -; D gene: -; V gene: TRBV28; CDR3 protein: CASTITGFLSTDTQYF; CDR3 DNA: TGTGCCAGCACAATAACTGGCTTCCTAAGCACAGATACGCAGTATTTT